Presented here are 10 T cell receptor beta chains from one specimen sequenced in a study of T cell clonality in common variable immunodeficiency. Some clones are missing from TCRdb's copy, which holds only in-frame ones; the method was immunoSEQ multiplex PCR. The profile covers tens of thousands of clones, none occurring a single time. Specimen: peripheral blood mononuclear cells. The receptors derive from a person aged 18-70 years in good health.

This clone was seen more than once but under ten times. The CDR3 loop is CSVEWTGGAGRPYEQYF. The CDR3 bases that were read are TGCAGCGTTGAATGGACAGGGGGCGCAGGGCGGCCCTACGAG. The chain has TRBV29-1 and TRBJ2-7, with 11 bases aligning to TRBD1. The DNA ends 3 residues before the CDR3 does, and the rest of the CDR3 is filled in from the germline J gene. J gave up 2 bases and V 2 bases, and 11 bases lay outside the gene matches. Germline V CDR1 and CDR2: SQVTM, ANQGSEA. This CDR3 region has 17 residues.

The sample holds many counts of this clone. Read sequence stops 3 residues before the CDR3 end, and the germline J gene provides the missing end. The V call is TRBV20-1, the J call TRBJ2-5, with a possible D match to TRBD2 (5 bases). The V and J ends lost 6 bases and 7 bases respectively, with 27 bases between them. This CDR3 has 16 amino acids. Germline loops: CDR1 DFQATT, CDR2 SNEGSKA (reference sequence). The CDR3 is CSAQHVSGWIAGTQYF. The CDR3 DNA, read in part, is TGCAGTGCACAGCATGTGAGTGGCTGGATTGCGGGGACC.

This clone was detected many times. The read halts 3 residues ahead of the CDR3 end, with the missing end drawn from the germline J gene. This chain joins TRBV30 and TRBJ2-1; TRBD2 matches at 9 bases. Per germline, CDR1 GTSNPN and CDR2 SVGIG (reference sequence). Trimming at V came to 5 bases and at J to 0 bases, leaving 11 bases not matched to a gene. CDR3 length: 17 amino acids. CDR3 in amino acids: CAWSNELAGTSYNEQFF. The covered CDR3 bases are TGTGCCTGGTCTAATGAGCTAGCGGGGACCTCCTACAATGAG.

This clone was observed at least ten times. The CDR3 is cut off 3 residues early in the read; its end comes from the germline J gene. This chain uses TRBV30 with TRBJ2-3, with TRBD2 matching 15 bases. V shed 3 bases, J shed 3 bases, and the junction held 4 bases outside the gene matches. This CDR3 has 16 residues. In germline, CDR1 is GTSNPN, CDR2 SVGIG (reference sequence). CDR3 bases read: TGTGCCTGGAGGGGACTAGCGGGAGGAAGAACAGATACG. Protein: CAWRGLAGGRTDT. The CDR3 reads in full as CAWRGLAGGRTDTQYF.

This clone was seen ten or more times. The read falls 3 residues short of the CDR3 end, and the missing part is taken from the germline J gene. V usage is TRBV19 and J usage is TRBJ2-7; 11 nucleotides align to TRBD2. Germline CDR1 and CDR2: LNHDA and SQIVND (reference sequence). With V trimmed by 6 bases and J by 0 bases, 7 bases remained unmatched. The CDR3 is 16 residues long. This CDR3 is CASSRTSGPSSYEQYF. The CDR3 bases that were read are TGTGCCAGTAGCAGGACTAGCGGGCCTAGCTCCTACGAG. Combining the CDR3 with reference TRBV19 and TRBJ2-7 gives the whole variable domain DGGITQSPKYLFRKEGQNVTLSCEQNLNHDAMYWYRQDPGQGLRLIYYSQIVNDFQKGDIAEGYSVSREKKESFPLTVTSAQKNPTAFYLCASSRTSGPSSYEQYFGPGTRLTVT.

The table lists this clone with many counts. The read falls 3 residues short of the CDR3 end, and the missing part is taken from the germline J gene. The chain links TRBV19 to TRBJ2-1; D possibly corresponds to TRBD2 (6 bases). The V and J ends lost 3 bases and 0 bases respectively, with 9 bases between them. Per the germline V gene, CDR1 is LNHDA and CDR2 is SQIVND (reference sequence). This CDR3 is built from 15 residues. The CDR3 DNA, read in part, is TGTGCCAGTAGTATGGGTAGCGGCTCCTACAATGAG. This sequence encodes CASSMGSGSYNE. The full CDR3 sequence reads CASSMGSGSYNEQFF. The whole variable domain, filled in from reference TRBV19 and TRBJ2-1, reads DGGITQSPKYLFRKEGQNVTLSCEQNLNHDAMYWYRQDPGQGLRLIYYSQIVNDFQKGDIAEGYSVSREKKESFPLTVTSAQKNPTAFYLCASSMGSGSYNEQFFGPGTRLTVL.

In its sample, this clone was seen a few times. The read ends 3 residues early relative to the CDR3; the germline J gene fills the gap. This chain joins TRBV7-6 and TRBJ2-7, with no clear D. This CDR3 has 14 residues. The V end was cut by 1 base, the J end by 1 base, with 8 bases between. Germline V gives CDR1 SGHVS, CDR2 FNYEAQ. CDR3 DNA, as far as it was read: TGTGCCAGCAGCTTAGGAACAGATTCCTACGAG. It specifies CASSLGTDSYE. The full CDR3 is CASSLGTDSYEQYF.

This clone appeared many times. The read halts 3 residues ahead of the CDR3 end, with the missing end drawn from the germline J gene. The chain is built from TRBV7-2 and TRBJ1-4, with 7 bases identical to TRBD1. CDR1 is SGHTA, CDR2 FQGNSA, per germline. Trimming removed 2 bases from V and 4 bases from J; junction bases left unmatched: 4. This CDR3 comprises 15 residues. CDR3 in amino acids: CASSLQGGSNEKLFF. Partial CDR3 DNA: TGTGCCAGCAGCTTACAAGGGGGCAGTAATGAAAAA.

This clone was picked up many times. Coverage ceases 3 residues before the CDR3 finishes, and the germline J gene fills in the end. The chain employs TRBV28 and TRBJ2-1; 10 bases are a match to TRBD2. The CDR3 is made up of 13 amino acids. Germline CDR1 MDHEN, CDR2 SYDVKM. J gave up 7 bases and V 9 bases, and 6 bases lay outside the gene matches. CDR3 DNA, as far as it was read: TGTGCCAGTGAAACTAGCGGGATAAATGAG. This sequence encodes CASETSGINE. The whole CDR3 sequence reads CASETSGINEQFF.

This clone has a count of ten or more. The read ends 3 residues shy of where the CDR3 ends; the end is completed using the germline J gene. The V call is TRBV6-1, the J call TRBJ2-3; 11 bases align to TRBD2. The CDR3 consists of 15 residues. Germline CDR1 reads MNHNS; CDR2 reads SASEGT. The V and J ends lost 4 bases and 8 bases, in that order; junction bases with no gene match: 8. This chain's CDR3 is CASSGSLAGAGTQYF. CDR3 bases read: TGTGCCAGCAGTGGATCACTAGCGGGGGCGGGTACG.